This is a list of T cell receptor beta chains from one sample in a study of neurological immune-mediated disorders. TCRdb re-derived calls from the 5' RACE reads in MiXCR, one entry per CDR3 protein. This sample has 33,000 or so distinct CDR3 sequences, with more than 6.5% found just once. Sequencing input: PBMCs. The receptors derive from a woman between 40 and 50 years old in good health. Each CDR3 is given with its conserved first and last residue.

v_gene: TRBV28
j_gene: TRBJ2-7
CDR3aa: CASRGQGDSYEQYF

v_gene: TRBV5-6
j_gene: TRBJ2-7
CDR3aa: CASSLEGRGEQYF

v_gene: TRBV5-1
j_gene: TRBJ1-1
CDR3aa: CASSTGTWNTEAFF

v_gene: TRBV12-3/TRBV12-4
j_gene: TRBJ2-5
CDR3aa: CAAAGGSQETQYF

v_gene: TRBV7-2
j_gene: TRBJ2-3
CDR3aa: CASSPGTSFTSDTQYF

v_gene: TRBV5-1
j_gene: TRBJ2-3
CDR3aa: CASSRAIKDTQYF

v_gene: TRBV28
j_gene: TRBJ2-1
CDR3aa: CAIGLAGDNEQFF

v_gene: TRBV12-3/TRBV12-4
j_gene: TRBJ2-2
CDR3aa: CASMGNTGELFF

v_gene: TRBV4-2
j_gene: TRBJ2-7
CDR3aa: CASSQEVWGSTYEQYF

v_gene: TRBV3-1
j_gene: TRBJ1-5
CDR3aa: CASSLSSGVQPQHF

v_gene: TRBV20-1
j_gene: TRBJ2-5
CDR3aa: CSASRGRQETQYF

v_gene: TRBV3-1
j_gene: TRBJ2-7
CDR3aa: CASRDSGRRTYEQYF

v_gene: TRBV25-1
j_gene: TRBJ2-5
CDR3aa: CASRGSAETQYF

v_gene: TRBV3-1
j_gene: TRBJ1-6
CDR3aa: CASSQGLGQGYSRNSPLHF

v_gene: TRBV4-2
j_gene: TRBJ2-3
CDR3aa: CASSQEASGLYTQYF

v_gene: TRBV28
j_gene: TRBJ2-7
CDR3aa: CASSLPGTYEQYF

v_gene: TRBV5-3
j_gene: TRBJ2-1
CDR3aa: CARSSMEAREQFF

v_gene: TRBV29-1
j_gene: TRBJ2-3
CDR3aa: CSVEQREGPRDTQYF

v_gene: TRBV7-9
j_gene: TRBJ1-1
CDR3aa: CASSHSRDTEAFF

v_gene: TRBV3-1
j_gene: TRBJ2-3
CDR3aa: CASSQERRTTQYF

v_gene: TRBV7-9
j_gene: TRBJ1-4
CDR3aa: CASSFSFPGEKLFF

v_gene: TRBV15
j_gene: TRBJ2-7
CDR3aa: CATSIGRENTYEQYF

v_gene: TRBV28
j_gene: TRBJ1-2
CDR3aa: CASSLDRVYGYTF

v_gene: TRBV12-3/TRBV12-4
j_gene: TRBJ2-1
CDR3aa: CASSPTNEQFF

v_gene: TRBV28
j_gene: TRBJ2-3
CDR3aa: CASSPGGSERDTQYF

v_gene: TRBV29-1
j_gene: TRBJ1-2
CDR3aa: CSVGTVYGYTF

v_gene: TRBV18
j_gene: TRBJ1-1
CDR3aa: CASSRDREAEAFF

v_gene: TRBV5-1
j_gene: TRBJ2-3
CDR3aa: CASSWGADTQYF

v_gene: TRBV15
j_gene: TRBJ2-7
CDR3aa: CATSREGGDSYEQYF

v_gene: TRBV3-1
j_gene: TRBJ1-4
CDR3aa: CASSRGQGTNEKLFF

v_gene: TRBV20-1
j_gene: TRBJ2-7
CDR3aa: CSARDSLLGTSTYEQYF

v_gene: TRBV2
j_gene: TRBJ2-2
CDR3aa: CASSTGAGELFF

v_gene: TRBV9
j_gene: TRBJ1-3
CDR3aa: CASSVDGNTIYF

v_gene: TRBV6-1
j_gene: TRBJ2-1
CDR3aa: CASSEGPGEQFF

v_gene: TRBV6-2/TRBV6-3
j_gene: TRBJ1-5
CDR3aa: CASTTPRGTGVNQPQHF

v_gene: TRBV6-6
j_gene: TRBJ1-1
CDR3aa: CASSYHSANTEAFF

v_gene: TRBV7-3
j_gene: TRBJ2-1
CDR3aa: CASSLMGRESHNEQFF

v_gene: TRBV4-2
j_gene: TRBJ2-3
CDR3aa: CASSPSSGGAFDTQYF

v_gene: TRBV4-1
j_gene: TRBJ2-7
CDR3aa: CASSHGDRERYEQYF

v_gene: TRBV29-1
j_gene: TRBJ2-2
CDR3aa: CSVGTVMAGELFF

v_gene: TRBV10-3
j_gene: TRBJ2-2
CDR3aa: CALRDGNTGELFF

v_gene: TRBV5-1
j_gene: TRBJ1-1
CDR3aa: CASSLAGGGTEAFF

v_gene: TRBV9
j_gene: TRBJ2-1
CDR3aa: CASSPHEANNEQFF

v_gene: TRBV29-1
j_gene: TRBJ2-2
CDR3aa: CSGRTGANTGELFF